This TCR beta chain was recorded in a study of shared clonotypes between healthy human individuals. Study findings and constraints: Investigators collected only blood, and repertoires in tissues likely differ.

Data came from immunoSEQ multiplex PCR; TCRdb stores just in-frame clones and leaves some out. The sample shows 400,000 to 600,000 clones, about 96% of them seen only once. This clone was detected only a few times. Its specificity is unknown. This CDR3 contains 14 residues. Germline V CDR1 and CDR2: MDHEN, SYDVKM. J gave up 1 base and V 7 bases, and 7 bases lay outside the gene matches. The source of this sequence is a woman aged 25 to 39 in good health. The rearrangement uses TRBV28 and TRBJ2-7, with 7 nucleotides matching TRBD1. The sequenced sample was naive CD4+ T cells sorted from blood. As to subset: CD45RA+ positively selected. CDR3: CASTPTGLSYEQYF. The CDR3 nucleotides read TGTGCCAGCACTCCGACAGGGCTTTCCTACGAGCAGTACTTC.